Each of the 26 T cell receptor beta chains below was sequenced from the same sample in a study of blood T cell repertoires in COVID-19. Method: immunoSEQ multiplex PCR; TCRdb's copy keeps in-frame clones and lacks some. This sample has 150,000 or so clones, with roughly 90% found just once. The sample taken for sequencing was PBMCs or T cells enriched from blood (not recorded which). The receptors derive from a woman aged 45-65 years who had recovered from COVID-19.

The rearrangement uses TRBV29-1 and TRBJ2-7; weak D call: TRBD2 (6 bases). V lost 4 bases to trimming and J lost 4 bases, with 14 bases between them. Germline V CDR1 and CDR2: SQVTM, ANQGSEA. This CDR3 region has 13 residues. The CDR3 sequence: CSVAARLAYEQYF. The CDR3, as DNA: TGCAGCGTTGCCGCCCGGCTAGCGTACGAGCAGTACTTC.

In DNA, the CDR3 is TGTGCCAGCAGTTCCGGTTCTTATGGCTACACCTTC. Its protein product is CASSSGSYGYTF. V gene TRBV25-1 combines with J gene TRBJ1-2; D gene unclear. CDR1 is MGHDK, CDR2 SYGVNS, per germline. This CDR3 contains 12 residues. Trimming took 5 bases from V and 5 from J, leaving 9 bases between them.

V is TRBV11-3 and J is TRBJ2-1, with a possible D match to TRBD2 (6 bases). CDR3 length: 14 amino acids. Per the germline V gene, CDR1 is SGHNT and CDR2 is YENEEA. Trimming removed 5 bases at V and 8 bases at J, with 16 bases between. The CDR3 DNA sequence: TGTGCCAGCAGCCCAGCAGCGGGTGGCGATGAGCAGTTCTTC. It translates to CASSPAAGGDEQFF.

V and J are TRBV11-2 and TRBJ2-5, with 8 bases fitting TRBD2. The CDR3 length is 17 residues. Trimming cost V 8 bases and J 5 bases; bases outside gene matches: 19. Germline CDR1 reads SGHAT; CDR2 reads FQNNGV. CDR3 sequence reads: CASSSERAGVRSETQYF. CDR3 sequence (DNA): TGTGCCAGCTCCTCGGAAAGAGCGGGGGTCCGTAGTGAGACCCAGTACTTC.

The chain recombines TRBV6-2 or TRBV6-3 with TRBJ2-1, with 10 nucleotides matching TRBD2. This CDR3 has 14 residues. J lost 8 bases, V lost 5 bases, and 6 bases had no gene match. The germline CDR1 and CDR2 sequences are MNHEY and SVGEGT. The CDR3 DNA follows: TGTGCCAGCAGTGTGTCTAGCGGGGGTGATGAGCAGTTCTTC. Translating gives CASSVSSGGDEQFF.

The rearrangement uses TRBV9 and TRBJ1-6; 7 nucleotides agree with TRBD1. J gave up 3 bases and V 1 base, and 1 base lay outside the gene matches. Germline loops: CDR1 SGDLS, CDR2 YYNGEE. The CDR3 runs 15 residues. The CDR3 coding sequence is TGTGCCAGCAGCGTAACAGGGGTCTATAATTCACCCCTCCACTTT. Protein: CASSVTGVYNSPLHF.

A word on this clone: At one boundary the junction diverges from the germline segment, which might be a read error. The chain has TRBV14 and TRBJ1-1, with TRBD1 as a possible D gene (5 bases). The CDR3 contains 13 residues. CDR1 and CDR2 (germline): SGHDN, FVKESK. Written as DNA, the CDR3 is TGTGCCAGCAACCAAGCAGGTAGGACAGAAGCTTTCTTT. Encoded protein: CASNQAGRTEAFF.

The chain has TRBV12-3 or TRBV12-4 and TRBJ2-3; 8 nucleotides match TRBD2. This CDR3 region has 13 residues. V lost 6 bases and J lost 3; bases outside the gene matches: 2. The CDR3 loop reads CASSPGGTDTQYF. The CDR3 DNA is TGTGCCAGCAGCCCGGGGGGGACAGATACGCAGTATTTT.

J is TRBJ1-2 and V is TRBV27; 8 positions agree with TRBD1. The CDR3 consists of 16 residues. Germline-derived CDR1 and CDR2 are MNHEY and SMNVEV (reference sequence). V dropped 2 bases and J dropped 6; count of bases not matched to a gene: 11. The CDR3 sequence is CASSLKRTGNIDGYTF. DNA for the CDR3: TGTGCCAGCAGTTTAAAACGGACAGGGAACATCGATGGCTACACCTTC.

The gene calls are TRBV27 and TRBJ2-3; D may be TRBD2 (7 bases). Germline lookup yields CDR1 MNHEY and CDR2 SMNVEV (reference sequence). This CDR3 is built from 12 residues. Trimming removed 8 bases from V and 6 bases from J, with 12 bases in between. The CDR3 DNA sequence: TGTGCCAGCCGGGGGGCCAGGGATACGCAGTATTTT. This encodes CASRGARDTQYF.

V gene TRBV4-3 combines with J gene TRBJ2-7; D is possibly TRBD1 (6 bases). Germline V lookup: CDR1 LGHNA, CDR2 YSLEER. This CDR3 has 15 amino acids. The V end was cut by 2 bases, the J end by 5 bases, with 16 bases between. The CDR3 DNA is TGCGCCAGCAGCCAAAGAGGGGGTCTTAACGACGAGCAGTACTTC. It specifies CASSQRGGLNDEQYF.

V gene TRBV27 combines with J gene TRBJ1-4; D might be TRBD1 (5 bases). The CDR3 length is 17 residues. With 5 bases removed from V and 7 bases from J, the gap between germline ends came to 23 bases. Looked up from germline, CDR1 is MNHEY and CDR2 is SMNVEV (reference sequence). The DNA for the CDR3 is TGTGCCAGCAGTACATCGGTTTGGGGCGCCACGAGTGAAAAACTGTTTTTT. Translation gives CASSTSVWGATSEKLFF.

The rearrangement joins TRBV7-2 to TRBJ2-5; D gene ambiguous. Deletions cut 1 base from V and 2 bases from J, with 11 bases between. The germline gives CDR1 SGHTA, CDR2 FQGNSA. There are 15 residues in the CDR3. The CDR3 loop is CASSLVFLRQETQYF. As DNA, the CDR3 is TGTGCCAGCAGCTTAGTGTTCTTGCGGCAAGAGACCCAGTACTTC.

The chain uses TRBV3-1 (or the pseudogene TRBV3-2) and TRBJ2-7; the match to TRBD2 covers 7 bases. This CDR3 region has 16 residues. The V gene end was trimmed by 0 bases and the J gene end by 1 base; junction bases not matched to a gene: 6. Germline V lookup: CDR1 LGHDT, CDR2 YNNKEL (reference sequence). CDR3 region: CASSQDQAGLSYEQYF. Written as DNA, the CDR3 is TGTGCCAGCAGCCAAGATCAAGCGGGGCTGTCCTACGAGCAGTACTTC.

The chain combines TRBV11-2 with TRBJ1-3; weak D call: TRBD1 (5 bases). CDR1 is SGHAT and CDR2 is FQNNGV in the germline V gene. CDR3 length: 15 residues. V was shortened by 2 bases and J by 4 bases, with 12 bases between the two germline ends. The CDR3 protein is CASSLWPGIGNTIYF. CDR3 sequence (DNA): TGTGCCAGCAGCTTATGGCCAGGGATCGGAAACACCATATATTTT.

V and J are TRBV11-2 and TRBJ1-2; D is undetermined. The CDR3 spans 13 residues. V lost 4 bases and J lost 3, with 9 bases in between. Germline V lookup: CDR1 SGHAT, CDR2 FQNNGV. CDR3 DNA: TGTGCCAGCAGCTCCCCCGGGTACTATGGCTACACCTTC. It is translated as CASSSPGYYGYTF.

V is TRBV12-5 and J is TRBJ2-1; no reliable D call. Germline values: CDR1 LGHNT, CDR2 FRNRAP. This CDR3 comprises 13 residues. V was shortened by 2 bases and J by 3 bases, with 5 bases between the two germline ends. The CDR3 DNA sequence: TGTGCTAGTGGTTTGAGCGTCTACAATGAGCAGTTCTTC. Translating it yields CASGLSVYNEQFF.

This rearrangement joins TRBV5-6 to TRBJ2-6; D may be TRBD1 (6 bases). Germline V gives CDR1 SGHDT, CDR2 YYEEEE. The CDR3 is 16 residues long. Trimming left V 3 bases short and J 0 bases short, with 10 bases between. The CDR3 is CASSWGHHSGANVLTF. The CDR3 DNA reads as TGTGCCAGCAGCTGGGGGCACCACTCTGGGGCCAACGTCCTGACTTTC.

This sequence joins TRBV30 and TRBJ2-1, with D perhaps matching TRBD2 (5 bases). Germline V gives CDR1 GTSNPN, CDR2 SVGIG (reference sequence). The CDR3 is 13 residues long. V was shortened by 1 base and J by 1 base, with 5 bases between the two germline ends. DNA for the CDR3: TGTGCCTGGAGTGGAGGGTCCTACAATGAGCAGTTCTTC. Its protein is CAWSGGSYNEQFF.

This rearrangement joins TRBV4-1 to TRBJ2-3; 8 positions match TRBD1. Germline V CDR1 and CDR2: MGHRA, YSYEKL. The length of the CDR3 is 16 residues. The ends lost 0 bases at V and 4 bases at J; junction bases unmatched: 6. CDR3: CASSQDDRGLSDTQYF. CDR3 nucleotide sequence: TGCGCCAGCAGCCAAGATGACAGGGGTCTATCAGATACGCAGTATTTT.

This CDR3 is CASSSAWAKLFF. In DNA, the CDR3 is TGTGCCAGCAGCTCGGCGTGGGCAAAACTGTTTTTT. The genes are TRBV7-3 and TRBJ1-4; the D is unclear. Between the trimmed V and J ends, which lost 4 bases and 10 bases, there was a span of 10 bases. This CDR3 spans 12 amino acids. The germline CDR1 and CDR2 sequences are SGHTA and FQGTGA.

CDR3 region: CSVEGLAGGRETQYF. The CDR3 DNA reads as TGCAGCGTTGAAGGGCTAGCGGGGGGGCGGGAGACCCAGTACTTC. V usage is TRBV29-1 and J usage is TRBJ2-5; 12 nucleotides agree with TRBD2. V gave up 1 base and J gave up 5 bases; unmatched junction bases: 5. The CDR3 is made up of 15 amino acids. The germline CDR1 and CDR2 sequences are SQVTM and ANQGSEA. Filled out from reference TRBV29-1 and TRBJ2-5, the complete variable domain reads SAVISQKPSRDICQRGTSLTIQCQVDSQVTMMFWYRQQPGQSLTLIATANQGSEATYESGFVIDKFPISRPNLTFSTLTVSNMSPEDSSIYLCSVEGLAGGRETQYFGPGTRLLVL.

The chain carries TRBV25-1 and TRBJ2-6; D gene uncertain. Looked up from germline, CDR1 is MGHDK and CDR2 is SYGVNS. V lost 3 bases to trimming and J lost 0 bases, with 9 bases between them. The CDR3 is 16 amino acids. The CDR3 spells CASSEPQVSGANVLTF. The CDR3 DNA reads TGTGCCAGCAGTGAGCCACAAGTCTCTGGGGCCAACGTCCTGACTTTC.

This chain connects TRBV4-1 to TRBJ1-1; tentatively, D is TRBD1 (6 bases). Per germline, CDR1 MGHRA and CDR2 YSYEKL. This CDR3 has 19 amino acids. The germline V and J ends were trimmed by 1 base and 0 bases, with 21 bases remaining between them. The DNA for the CDR3 is TGCGCCAGCAGCCAAGCGAGGACAGAGACACACCACCTGAACACTGAAGCTTTCTTT. Translating it yields CASSQARTETHHLNTEAFF.

The rearrangement joins TRBV6-2 or TRBV6-3 to TRBJ2-7; 7 nucleotides line up with TRBD2. Germline lookup yields CDR1 MNHEY and CDR2 SVGEGT. This CDR3 has 16 amino acids. After removal of 4 bases from V and 3 bases from J, the junction contained 12 bases not matched to a gene. The chain's CDR3 is CASSSPEGSGFYEQYF. The DNA of the CDR3 is TGTGCCAGCAGTTCTCCCGAAGGTAGCGGGTTCTACGAGCAGTACTTC.

The chain recombines TRBV11-2 with TRBJ2-7; possibly TRBD1 for D (5 bases). This CDR3 spans 15 amino acids. CDR1 is SGHAT, CDR2 FQNNGV, per germline. Deletions cut 1 base from V and 0 bases from J, with 10 bases between. CDR3 sequence reads: CASSLGQPTSYEQYF. Written as DNA, the CDR3 is TGTGCCAGCAGCTTAGGACAGCCCACCTCCTACGAGCAGTACTTC.